This TCR beta chain was sequenced for a study of T cell changes during pregnancy in multiple sclerosis. Trimming stripped 0 bases from V and 7 bases from J, with 7 bases between. The CDR3 contains 12 residues. Germline CDR1 and CDR2: SGDLS and YYNGEE. Only in-frame clones appear in the TCRdb table, and some are missing; sequencing was by immunoSEQ multiplex PCR. The top ten clones hold about 7.5% of a sample with over 25,000 clones, about 89% of them seen once. The sequences come from CD8+ T cells from peripheral blood mononuclear cells, collected before pregnancy. The gene calls are TRBV9 and TRBJ1-1, with D hard to call. The source is a female donor with multiple sclerosis, enrolled in a pregnancy study. CDR3: CASSVGGHEAFF. DNA for the CDR3: TGTGCCAGCAGCGTAGGAGGCCATGAAGCTTTCTTT.